This TCR beta chain was sequenced for a study of cytomegalovirus exposure and HLA in healthy donors. Study details: Of the donors genotyped, 398 in all, 81% fell in the Caucasian-associated ancestry cluster. General observations from the study: Both high specificity and high sensitivity reportedly marked the classifier's diagnosis of cytomegalovirus status. Judged likely to be a sequencing artifact was a cluster of highly shared sequence variants.

It was healthy bone marrow donors who served as donors. The PCR contained 60 Vbeta and 13 Jbeta primers. The method was immunoSEQ multiplex PCR; TCRdb's version includes in-frame clones alone and lacks a portion of them. The sample carries approximately 110,000 clones, roughly 76% recorded once. Remarks on this clone: Its target is unknown.

Per the germline V gene, CDR1 is SGHVS and CDR2 is FQNEAQ. The CDR3 contains 15 residues. The germline V and J ends were trimmed by 3 bases and 5 bases, with 14 bases remaining between them. V and J are TRBV7-8 and TRBJ2-1; TRBD2 is a possible D gene (6 bases). The source material was PBMCs. The sequence derives from a woman between 50 and 59 years old in good health and CMV-seropositive. CDR3: CASSFFGTSDNEQFF. The CDR3 DNA reads as TGTGCCAGCAGCTTTTTCGGGACTTCCGACAATGAGCAGTTCTTC.